This T cell receptor beta chain was obtained from a study of OX40 agonist ivuxolimab in advanced cancers. Study summary: Two patients with cutaneous melanoma and one with hepatocellular carcinoma, three in total, showed partial responses. Study-wide results and caveats: Dose levels from 0.1 to 3.0 mg/kg saw CD4+ and CD8+ blood T cells expand clonally by week 6.

Measured with immunoSEQ multiplex PCR; TCRdb has only the in-frame clones, and not every one. This table holds under 20,000 clones, 55% to 75% found once. Germline CDR1 SGHAT, CDR2 FQNNGV. CDR3 length: 15 amino acids. V was shortened by 0 bases and J by 2 bases, with 11 bases between the two germline ends. In its sample, this clone was seen once. The target antigen is unknown. This rearrangement joins TRBV11-2 to TRBJ2-7, with D maybe TRBD2 (6 bases). Sequencing was performed on CD4+ or CD8+ T cells sorted from blood, taken in a trial of the OX40 agonist ivuxolimab. The source is an adult with an advanced solid tumor such as melanoma, head and neck, liver or kidney cancer. This CDR3 is CASSLEAGFAYEQYF. The CDR3 nucleotides are TGTGCCAGCAGCTTAGAGGCGGGGTTCGCCTACGAGCAGTACTTC.